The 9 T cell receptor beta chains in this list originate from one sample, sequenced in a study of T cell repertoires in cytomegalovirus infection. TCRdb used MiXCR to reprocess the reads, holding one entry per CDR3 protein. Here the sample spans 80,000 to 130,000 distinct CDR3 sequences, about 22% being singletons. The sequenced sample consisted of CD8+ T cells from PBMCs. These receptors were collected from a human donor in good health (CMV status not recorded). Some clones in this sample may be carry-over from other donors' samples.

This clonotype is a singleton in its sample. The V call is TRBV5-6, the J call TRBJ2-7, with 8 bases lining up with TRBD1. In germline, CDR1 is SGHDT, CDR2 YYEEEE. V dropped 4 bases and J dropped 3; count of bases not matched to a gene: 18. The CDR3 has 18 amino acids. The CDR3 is CASSTPGQEIEGFYEQYF. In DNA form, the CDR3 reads TGTGCCAGCAGCACCCCGGGACAGGAAATAGAGGGTTTCTACGAGCAGTACTTC.

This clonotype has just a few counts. CDR3: CASSVGGYYNEQFF. In DNA form, the CDR3 reads TGTGCCAGCAGCGTAGGGGGGTACTACAATGAGCAGTTCTTC. This chain connects TRBV9 to TRBJ2-1; D is possibly TRBD1 or TRBD2 (5 bases each). Between the trimmed V and J ends, which lost 0 bases and 3 bases, there was a span of 7 bases. CDR3 size: 14 residues. CDR1 and CDR2 from the germline V gene are SGDLS and YYNGEE. Full variable domain (missing parts from reference TRBV9 and TRBJ2-1): DSGVTQTPKHLITATGQRVTLRCSPRSGDLSVYWYQQSLDQGLQFLIQYYNGEERAKGNILERFSAQQFPDLHSELNLSSLELGDSALYFCASSVGGYYNEQFFGPGTRLTVL.

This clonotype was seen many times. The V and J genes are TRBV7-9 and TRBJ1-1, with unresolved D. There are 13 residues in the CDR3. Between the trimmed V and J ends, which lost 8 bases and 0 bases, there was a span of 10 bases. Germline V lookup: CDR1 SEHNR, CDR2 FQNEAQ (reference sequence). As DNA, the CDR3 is TGTGCCAGCTTAGAGGCACTGAACACTGAAGCTTTCTTT. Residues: CASLEALNTEAFF.

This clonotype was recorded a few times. CDR3 residues: CASKTALPAGAQYF. The CDR3 nucleotides are TGTGCCAGCAAAACTGCATTGCCCGCTGGGGCCCAGTACTTC. The J gene is TRBJ2-5, the V gene TRBV7-2; D gene ambiguous. CDR3 size: 14 residues. Trimming cost V 7 bases and J 9 bases, with 21 bases left between them. In germline, CDR1 is SGHTA, CDR2 FQGNSA.

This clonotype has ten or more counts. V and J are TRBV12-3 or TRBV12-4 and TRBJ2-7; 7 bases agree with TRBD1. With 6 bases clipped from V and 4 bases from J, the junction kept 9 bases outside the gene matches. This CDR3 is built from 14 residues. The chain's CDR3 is CASSHRGETYEQYF. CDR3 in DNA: TGTGCCAGCAGCCACAGGGGCGAGACTTACGAGCAGTACTTC.

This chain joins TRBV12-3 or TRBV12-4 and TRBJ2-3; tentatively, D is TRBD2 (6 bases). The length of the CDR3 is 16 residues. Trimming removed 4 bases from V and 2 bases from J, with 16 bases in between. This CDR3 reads CASSSLRGGITDTQYF. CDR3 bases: TGTGCCAGCAGTTCCCTCCGTGGGGGGATCACAGATACGCAGTATTTT.

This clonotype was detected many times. DNA for the CDR3: TGTGCCATCAGTGAGTCGACAGATGACACAGATACGCAGTATTTT. This translates into CAISESTDDTDTQYF. V and J are TRBV10-3 and TRBJ2-3, with D perhaps matching TRBD1 (5 bases). V was cut by 0 bases and J by 2 bases, with 9 bases left in between. Germline assignment: CDR1 ENHRY and CDR2 SYGVKD. There are 15 residues in the CDR3.

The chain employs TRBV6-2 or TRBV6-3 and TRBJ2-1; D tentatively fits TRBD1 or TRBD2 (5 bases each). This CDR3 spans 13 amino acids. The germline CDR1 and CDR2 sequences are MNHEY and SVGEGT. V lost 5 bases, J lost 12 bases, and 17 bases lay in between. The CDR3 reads CASSQDWGPLQFF. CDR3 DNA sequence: TGTGCCAGCAGTCAGGACTGGGGCCCCTTGCAGTTCTTC.

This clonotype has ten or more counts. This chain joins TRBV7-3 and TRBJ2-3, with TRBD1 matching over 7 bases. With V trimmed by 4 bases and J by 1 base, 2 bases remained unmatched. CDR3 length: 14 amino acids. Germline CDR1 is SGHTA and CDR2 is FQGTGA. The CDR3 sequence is CASSSGQGTDTQYF. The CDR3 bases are TGTGCCAGCAGCTCAGGACAGGGCACAGATACGCAGTATTTT.